This TCR beta chain comes out of a study of blood T cell repertoires in COVID-19. Background on the study: Acute and convalescent COVID-19 specimens originated in the United States, Italy and Spain.

As handled by the study authors: Amplifying reference gene primers gave estimates of nucleated cell counts. Produced via immunoSEQ multiplex PCR; TCRdb's table is partial and in-frame only. V and J calls and clone size are copied from that table; D and trimming were computed from the DNA. This table has over 150,000 clones, 85% to 90% appearing once. This clone was seen a few times. This CDR3 has 12 amino acids. The V gene's germline CDR1 is SNHLY and CDR2 FYNNEI. Material: peripheral blood. The sequence was obtained from a man aged 40-49 years with active or convalescent COVID-19. The rearrangement links TRBV2 to TRBJ2-7; possibly TRBD2 for D (7 bases). The CDR3 region is CAGGGAKYEQYF. The DNA of the CDR3 is TGTGCAGGGGGGGGCGCGAAATACGAGCAGTACTTC.